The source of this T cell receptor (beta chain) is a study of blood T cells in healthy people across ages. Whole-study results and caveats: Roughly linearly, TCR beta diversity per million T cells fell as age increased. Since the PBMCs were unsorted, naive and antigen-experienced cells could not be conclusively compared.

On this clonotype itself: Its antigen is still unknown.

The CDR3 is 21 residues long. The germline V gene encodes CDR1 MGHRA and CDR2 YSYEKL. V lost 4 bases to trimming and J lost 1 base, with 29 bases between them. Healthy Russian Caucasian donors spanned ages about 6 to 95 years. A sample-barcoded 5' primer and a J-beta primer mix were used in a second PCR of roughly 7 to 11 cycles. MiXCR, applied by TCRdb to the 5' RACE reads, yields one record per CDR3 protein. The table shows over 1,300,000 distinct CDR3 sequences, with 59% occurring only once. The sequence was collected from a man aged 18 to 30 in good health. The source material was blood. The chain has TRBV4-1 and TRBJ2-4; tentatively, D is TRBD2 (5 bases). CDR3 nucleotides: TGCGCCAGCAGCCTCAGTCCCTCGAGGGAGTTGGGAGATCTGGCCAAAAACATTCAGTACTTC. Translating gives CASSLSPSRELGDLAKNIQYF.